The clone carrying this TCR beta chain was seen once. What it binds is not known. This entry belongs to a study of long-term antiretroviral therapy in people with HIV. The study, taken as a whole, reports: Blood, drawn from the mid-2000s to the late 2010s, may reflect older ART regimens. Post-ART samples showed increased diversity that remained below transplant donor control levels.

Run at survey level, the immunoSEQ assay was version v3.0. Sequencing was performed with immunoSEQ multiplex PCR; in TCRdb, only in-frame clones are kept and a portion is missing. The sample shows 20,000 to 30,000 clones, 85% to 90% of them seen only once. In germline, CDR1 is MDHEN, CDR2 SYDVKM. CDR3 length: 15 amino acids. J was trimmed by 3 bases and V by 6 bases; bases with no gene match: 10. The source of this sequence is a man between 40 and 49 years old with HIV. The chain carries TRBV28 and TRBJ1-2, with 7 bases that match TRBD1. The source material was unsorted PBMCs, sampled 4.8 to 5 years after starting antiretroviral therapy. The CDR3 region has the DNA TGTGCCAGCAGCACCCCCCCCGGACAGGACTATGGCTACACCTTC. This codes for CASSTPPGQDYGYTF.